These T cell receptor beta chains were read from a single sample in a study of CD8+CD57+ T cells in acquired aplastic anemia. TCRdb analysed the reads with MiXCR anew, one entry per CDR3 protein. The sample lists about 190,000 distinct CDR3 sequences; 48% were seen once. Input material: sorted CD4+, CD8+, or CD8+CD57+ T cells (not recorded which) from PBMCs. These receptors all come from a human donor with aplastic anemia. CDR3s include the opening cysteine and the closing phenylalanine or tryptophan. The D gene is left open where the match is weak. Not every row has a clone size; where given, it reads once, few, many or a size class.

v_call: TRBV12-3/TRBV12-4; j_call: TRBJ2-6; d_call: TRBD1; clone_size: few; cdr3_aa: CASTVAGTGGSGANVLTF; cdr3_nt: TGTGCCAGCACCGTCGCCGGGACAGGGGGCTCTGGGGCCAACGTCCTGACTTTC
v_call: TRBV9; j_call: TRBJ2-5; d_call: TRBD2; clone_size: -; cdr3_aa: CASSHLAGEETQYF; cdr3_nt: TGTGCCAGCAGCCATCTAGCGGGAGAGGAGACCCAGTACTTC
v_call: TRBV19; j_call: TRBJ2-2; d_call: -; clone_size: once; cdr3_aa: CASSIVDGDTGELFF; cdr3_nt: TGTGCCAGTAGTATAGTTGACGGGGACACTGGGGAGCTGTTTTTT
v_call: TRBV19; j_call: TRBJ2-7; d_call: -; clone_size: many; cdr3_aa: CASSPRTVSSYEQYF; cdr3_nt: TGTGCCAGTAGTCCCCGGACCGTAAGCTCCTACGAGCAGTACTTC
v_call: TRBV5-5; j_call: TRBJ2-5; d_call: TRBD1; clone_size: few; cdr3_aa: CASSPHATGVETQYF; cdr3_nt: TGTGCCAGCAGCCCCCACGCTACAGGGGTCGAGACCCAGTACTTC
v_call: TRBV7-8; j_call: TRBJ1-1; d_call: -; clone_size: -; cdr3_aa: CASSGSYAGRHAFF; cdr3_nt: TGTGCCAGCAGCGGCAGCTACGCAGGGAGACATGCTTTCTTT
v_call: TRBV19; j_call: TRBJ1-5; d_call: TRBD1; clone_size: many; cdr3_aa: CASRKRTGDDQPQHF; cdr3_nt: TGTGCCAGTAGAAAGAGGACAGGGGATGATCAGCCCCAGCATTTT
v_call: TRBV11-2; j_call: TRBJ2-1; d_call: -; clone_size: -; cdr3_aa: CASSFRRYNEQFF; cdr3_nt: TGTGCCAGCAGCTTTCGACGGTACAATGAGCAGTTCTTC
v_call: TRBV5-1; j_call: TRBJ1-1; d_call: -; clone_size: many; cdr3_aa: CASSISGTNTEAFF; cdr3_nt: TGCGCCAGCAGTATTTCAGGGACGAACACTGAAGCTTTCTTT
v_call: TRBV9; j_call: TRBJ1-1; d_call: TRBD1; clone_size: -; cdr3_aa: CASSGQGARTEAFF; cdr3_nt: TGTGCCAGCAGCGGTCAGGGGGCGCGTACTGAAGCTTTCTTT
v_call: TRBV20-1; j_call: TRBJ1-6; d_call: TRBD1; clone_size: many; cdr3_aa: CSARRTGDSPLHF; cdr3_nt: TGCAGTGCTCGACGGACAGGGGATTCACCCCTCCACTTT
v_call: TRBV7-8; j_call: TRBJ2-7; d_call: TRBD2; clone_size: -; cdr3_aa: CASRGTSAGSYEQYF; cdr3_nt: TGTGCCAGCAGAGGGACTAGCGCAGGCTCCTACGAGCAGTACTTC
v_call: TRBV10-3; j_call: TRBJ2-5; d_call: -; clone_size: -; cdr3_aa: CAIRRQVQETQYF; cdr3_nt: TGTGCCATCAGGCGACAGGTCCAAGAGACCCAGTACTTC
v_call: TRBV4-1; j_call: TRBJ2-7; d_call: -; clone_size: once; cdr3_aa: CASSHPDLVGEQYF; cdr3_nt: TGCGCCAGCAGCCACCCAGACCTGGTGGGCGAGCAGTACTTC
v_call: TRBV10-3; j_call: TRBJ2-5; d_call: -; clone_size: -; cdr3_aa: CAIKGVERETQYF; cdr3_nt: TGTGCCATCAAGGGGGTGGAGCGAGAGACCCAGTACTTC
v_call: TRBV20-1; j_call: TRBJ1-1; d_call: -; clone_size: -; cdr3_aa: CSARDQGWGAFF; cdr3_nt: TGCAGTGCTAGAGATCAGGGTTGGGGAGCTTTCTTT
v_call: TRBV7-3; j_call: TRBJ2-3; d_call: -; clone_size: -; cdr3_aa: CASRQSSTDTQYF; cdr3_nt: TGTGCCAGCAGGCAAAGTTCTACAGATACGCAGTATTTT
v_call: TRBV4-1; j_call: TRBJ2-3; d_call: -; clone_size: -; cdr3_aa: CASSRRTADTQYF; cdr3_nt: TGCGCCAGCAGCCGGCGGACAGCCGATACGCAGTATTTT
v_call: TRBV7-9; j_call: TRBJ1-6; d_call: -; clone_size: -; cdr3_aa: CASSRGDSPLHF; cdr3_nt: TGTGCCAGCAGCCGCGGGGATTCACCCCTCCACTTT
v_call: TRBV10-2; j_call: TRBJ2-1; d_call: TRBD2; clone_size: -; cdr3_aa: CASSDPWTSYEQFF; cdr3_nt: TGCGCCAGCAGTGACCCATGGACTAGCTATGAGCAGTTCTTC